This is a list of T cell receptor beta chains from one sample in a study of blood T cell repertoires in COVID-19. The data were produced by immunoSEQ multiplex PCR, yet TCRdb's version contains in-frame clones alone and is incomplete. The sample includes under 130,000 clones, approximately 62% of them seen just once. Specimen: peripheral blood. The origin of the receptors is a man of 80 years or more with acute or convalescent COVID-19. The CDR3 runs from the conserved cysteine through the conserved F or W. The D gene is left open where the match is weak. Rows may omit the clone size; those that give it use once, few, many or a size class.

abundance	v_gene	j_gene	len	d_gene	CDR3aa	CDR3nt
NA	TRBV6-6	TRBJ1-5	10	NA	CASALQPQHF	TGTGCCAGCGCGCTTCAGCCCCAGCATTTT
NA	TRBV14	TRBJ1-5	17	TRBD1	CASSQDQGQGAGQPQHF	TGTGCCAGCAGCCAAGATCAGGGACAGGGGGCAGGACAGCCCCAGCATTTT
NA	TRBV5-6	TRBJ1-5	14	NA	CASSPGWGDQPQHF	TGTGCCAGCAGCCCCGGGTGGGGGGATCAGCCCCAGCATTTT
NA	TRBV6-2/TRBV6-3	TRBJ2-4	16	NA	CASSYSPSGAKNIQYF	TGTGCCAGCAGTTACTCCCCTAGTGGAGCCAAAAACATTCAGTACTTC
NA	TRBV6-5	TRBJ2-1	11	NA	CASSSLGGRFF	TGTGCCAGCAGCTCCTTGGGGGGACGGTTCTTC
once	TRBV28	TRBJ2-7	13	NA	CASQSGTLYEQYF	TGTGCCAGCCAGAGCGGGACACTCTACGAGCAGTACTTC
NA	TRBV4-1	TRBJ2-7	16	TRBD2	CASSQGILAGVYEQYF	TGCGCCAGCAGCCAAGGGATACTAGCGGGAGTGTACGAGCAGTACTTC
NA	TRBV5-5	TRBJ2-2	15	TRBD1	CASSTRTGRSGELFF	TGTGCCAGCAGCACAAGGACAGGGAGGAGCGGGGAGCTGTTTTTT
few	TRBV6-6	TRBJ1-2	13	NA	CASGQGGNYGYTF	TGTGCCAGCGGTCAAGGGGGAAACTATGGCTACACCTTC
few	TRBV24-1	TRBJ1-5	17	NA	CATSDSGDGWSNQPQHF	TGTGCCACCAGTGACTCGGGGGACGGGTGGAGCAATCAGCCCCAGCATTTT
NA	TRBV6-2/TRBV6-3	TRBJ1-1	11	NA	CASSEGTEAFF	TGTGCCAGCAGTGAGGGCACTGAAGCTTTCTTT
NA	TRBV6-5	TRBJ2-5	14	TRBD2	CATQLAGEGETQYF	TGTGCCACACAACTAGCGGGAGAGGGGGAGACCCAGTACTTC
NA	TRBV27	TRBJ2-5	14	NA	CASSFVRRGETQYF	TGTGCCAGCAGTTTTGTGCGTAGGGGTGAGACCCAGTACTTC
NA	TRBV12-3/TRBV12-4	TRBJ1-5	12	NA	CASSWENQPQHF	TGTGCCAGCTCTTGGGAGAATCAGCCCCAGCATTTT
NA	TRBV24-1	TRBJ2-5	16	TRBD2	CATSDITSSGVETQYF	TGTGCCACCAGTGATATCACCTCTAGCGGAGTTGAGACCCAGTACTTC
NA	TRBV11-2	TRBJ1-3	13	TRBD1	CADSRDRVNTIYF	TGTGCCGATTCCCGGGACAGGGTTAACACCATATATTTT
few	TRBV25-1	TRBJ2-1	13	TRBD1	CASSSQGSNEQFF	TGTGCCAGCAGTTCACAGGGGAGCAATGAGCAGTTCTTC
NA	TRBV7-2	TRBJ2-5	13	NA	CASSFGLGETQYF	TGTGCCAGCAGCTTCGGGTTGGGAGAGACCCAGTACTTC
NA	TRBV3-1/TRBV3-2	TRBJ1-2	11	NA	CASSEVGGYTF	TGTGCCAGCAGTGAAGTCGGGGGCTACACCTTC
NA	TRBV5-1	TRBJ2-3	17	NA	CASSLVLALASTDTQYF	TGCGCCAGCAGCTTGGTTTTAGCGCTAGCAAGCACAGATACGCAGTATTTT
NA	TRBV5-4	TRBJ2-1	16	TRBD2	CASSSGGTSSYNEQFF	TGTGCCAGCAGCTCTGGTGGGACTAGCAGCTACAATGAGCAGTTCTTC
NA	TRBV4-1	TRBJ1-1	14	NA	CASSQELEGTEAFF	TGCGCCAGCAGCCAAGAACTGGAGGGGACTGAAGCTTTCTTT